This TCR beta chain is from a study of breast tumors, draining lymph nodes, adjacent tissues. Whole-study results and caveats: Findings are consistent with lymph node origin and intratumoral expansion of most tumor T cells. Tumor and nontumor repertoires were significantly more similar in luminal-like than in basal-like breast cancer. Compared with lymph nodes, tumors were less diverse; compared with nontumor tissue, more.

V was pared by 6 bases and J by 8 bases, with 10 bases between. The CDR3 has 10 amino acids. CDR1 is DFQATT, CDR2 SNEGSKA, per germline (reference sequence). As to this clonotype: Its target is unknown. A read error is possible here, since a much larger clone lies one base away. This CDR3 is missing its conserved last phenylalanine or tryptophan, likely due to a read error.

Breast cancer patients provided tissue from their axillary draining lymph nodes. Each CDR3 protein is one row after TCRdb ran MiXCR on the multiplex PCR reads. This table has 150,000 to 250,000 distinct CDR3 sequences, 31% appearing once. The TCR sequence derives from a female donor with breast cancer. Some clones in this sample may be carry-over from other donors' samples. The chain employs TRBV20-1 and TRBJ2-5; D remains ambiguous. Source material: axillary lymph node tissue. CDR3 DNA sequence: TGCAGTGCGGCCCTGGGAACCCAGTACTCC. The encoded protein is CSAALGTQYS.